A selection of T cell receptor beta chains follows, all from one sample in a study of OX40 agonist ivuxolimab in advanced cancers. The repertoire was sequenced with immunoSEQ multiplex PCR; TCRdb's copy has only in-frame clones and lacks some. Here the sample spans 62,000 or so clones, 91% being singletons. The material sequenced was CD4+ or CD8+ T cells sorted from blood, taken in a trial of the OX40 agonist ivuxolimab. These receptors came from an adult with an advanced solid tumor such as melanoma, head and neck, liver or kidney cancer. CDR3s include the opening cysteine and the closing phenylalanine or tryptophan. D genes are given only for firm matches.

J gene	D gene	V gene	CDR3 protein	CDR3 DNA
TRBJ1-1	.	TRBV6-4	CASSRQLNTEAFF	TGTGCCAGCAGTAGGCAGCTGAACACTGAAGCTTTCTTT
TRBJ2-5	.	TRBV6-5	CASKTTGSQETQYF	TGTGCCAGCAAAACTACAGGGTCCCAAGAGACCCAGTACTTC
TRBJ2-7	TRBD2	TRBV15	CATSSRLAPYEQYF	TGTGCCACCAGCAGCAGACTAGCCCCCTACGAGCAGTACTTC
TRBJ1-2	TRBD1	TRBV19	CATRGQGGRKINGYTF	TGTGCCACCCGCGGACAGGGAGGGAGGAAGATCAATGGCTACACCTTC
TRBJ1-4	.	TRBV25-1	CASSEQRGDNEKLFF	TGTGCCAGCAGTGAGCAACGTGGAGATAATGAAAAACTGTTTTTT
TRBJ2-1	TRBD1	TRBV29-1	CSVEDQGQGYNEQFF	TGCAGCGTTGAAGATCAGGGACAGGGATACAATGAGCAGTTCTTC
TRBJ2-7	.	TRBV7-9	CASSLSHLAHEQYF	TGTGCCAGCAGCTTAAGTCACCTTGCCCACGAGCAGTACTTC
TRBJ2-1	TRBD2	TRBV9	CASSLGLAANEQFF	TGTGCCAGCAGTCTCGGACTAGCGGCAAATGAGCAGTTCTTC
TRBJ2-7	.	TRBV5-1	CASSQTTGGVAGSWEQYF	TGCGCCAGCAGCCAAACCACAGGGGGAGTAGCGGGATCTTGGGAGCAGTACTTC
TRBJ1-2	TRBD1	TRBV2	CASSEADRGYTF	TGTGCCAGCAGTGAAGCGGACAGGGGCTACACCTTC